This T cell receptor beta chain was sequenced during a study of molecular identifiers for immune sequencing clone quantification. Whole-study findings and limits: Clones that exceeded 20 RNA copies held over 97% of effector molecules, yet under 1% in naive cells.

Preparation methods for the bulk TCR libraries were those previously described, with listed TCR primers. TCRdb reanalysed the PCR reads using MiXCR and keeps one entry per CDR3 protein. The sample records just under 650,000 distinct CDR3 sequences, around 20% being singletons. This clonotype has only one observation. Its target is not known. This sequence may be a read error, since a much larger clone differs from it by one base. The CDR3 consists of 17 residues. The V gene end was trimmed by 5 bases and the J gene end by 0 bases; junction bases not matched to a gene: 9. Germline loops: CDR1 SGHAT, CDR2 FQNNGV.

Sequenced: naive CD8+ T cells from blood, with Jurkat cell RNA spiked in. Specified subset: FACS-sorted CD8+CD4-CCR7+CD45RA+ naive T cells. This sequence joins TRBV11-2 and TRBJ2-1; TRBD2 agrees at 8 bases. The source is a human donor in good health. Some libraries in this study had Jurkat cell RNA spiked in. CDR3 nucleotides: TGTGCCAGCAGCACCCTCCCCGGGGGGGGCTCCTACAATGAGCAGTTCTTC. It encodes CASSTLPGGGSYNEQFF.